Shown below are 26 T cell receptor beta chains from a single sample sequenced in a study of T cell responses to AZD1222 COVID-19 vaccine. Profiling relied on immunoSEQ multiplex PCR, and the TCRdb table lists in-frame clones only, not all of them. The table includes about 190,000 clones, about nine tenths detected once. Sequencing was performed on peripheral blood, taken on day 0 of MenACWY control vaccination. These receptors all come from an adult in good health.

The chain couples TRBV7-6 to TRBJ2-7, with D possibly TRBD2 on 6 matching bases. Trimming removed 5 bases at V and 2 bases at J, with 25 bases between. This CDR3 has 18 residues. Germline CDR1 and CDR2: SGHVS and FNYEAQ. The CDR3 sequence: CASSPPVLGGTLTYEQYF. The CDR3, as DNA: TGTGCCAGCAGCCCGCCGGTCCTCGGGGGTACTTTAACCTACGAGCAGTACTTC.

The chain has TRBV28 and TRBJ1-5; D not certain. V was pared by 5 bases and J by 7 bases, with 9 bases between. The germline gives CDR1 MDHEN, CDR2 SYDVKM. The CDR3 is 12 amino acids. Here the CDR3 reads CASSQPGQPQHF. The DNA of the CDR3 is TGTGCCAGCAGTCAGCCCGGACAGCCCCAGCATTTT.

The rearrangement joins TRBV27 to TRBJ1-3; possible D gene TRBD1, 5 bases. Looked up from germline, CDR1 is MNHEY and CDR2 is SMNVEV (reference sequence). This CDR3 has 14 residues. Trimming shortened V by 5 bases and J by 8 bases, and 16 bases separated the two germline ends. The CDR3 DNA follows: TGTGCCAGCAGTCCCAAGGGACCGGCGGACACCATATATTTT. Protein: CASSPKGPADTIYF.

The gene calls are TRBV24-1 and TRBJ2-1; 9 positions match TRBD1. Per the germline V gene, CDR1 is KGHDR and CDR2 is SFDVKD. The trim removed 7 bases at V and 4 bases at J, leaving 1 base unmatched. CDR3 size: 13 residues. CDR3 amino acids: CATRDRGYNEQFF. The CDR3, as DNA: TGTGCCACCAGGGACAGGGGTTACAATGAGCAGTTCTTC.

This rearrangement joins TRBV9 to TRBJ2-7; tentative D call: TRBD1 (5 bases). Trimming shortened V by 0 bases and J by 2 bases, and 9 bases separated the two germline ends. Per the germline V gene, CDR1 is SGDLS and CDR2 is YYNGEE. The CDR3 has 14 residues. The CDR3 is CASSVGGATYEQYF. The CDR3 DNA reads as TGTGCCAGCAGCGTAGGGGGCGCGACCTACGAGCAGTACTTC.

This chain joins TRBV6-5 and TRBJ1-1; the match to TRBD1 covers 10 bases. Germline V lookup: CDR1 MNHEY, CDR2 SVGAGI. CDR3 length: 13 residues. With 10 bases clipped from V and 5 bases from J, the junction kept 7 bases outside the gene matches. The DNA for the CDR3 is TGTGCCACCGACAGGGGGCCGGGTACTGAAGCTTTCTTT. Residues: CATDRGPGTEAFF.

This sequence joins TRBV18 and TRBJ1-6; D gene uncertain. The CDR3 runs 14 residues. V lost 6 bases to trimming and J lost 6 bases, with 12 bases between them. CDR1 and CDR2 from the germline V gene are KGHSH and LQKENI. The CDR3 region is CASSEVPGNSPLHF. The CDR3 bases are TGTGCCAGCTCGGAGGTTCCGGGTAATTCACCCCTCCACTTT.

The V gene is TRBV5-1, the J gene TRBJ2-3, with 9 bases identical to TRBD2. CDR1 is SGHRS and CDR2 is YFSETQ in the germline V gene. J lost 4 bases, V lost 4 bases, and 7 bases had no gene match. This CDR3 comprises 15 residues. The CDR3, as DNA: TGCGCCAGCAGCAAATTAGCGGGAGCGGCAGATACGCAGTATTTT. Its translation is CASSKLAGAADTQYF.

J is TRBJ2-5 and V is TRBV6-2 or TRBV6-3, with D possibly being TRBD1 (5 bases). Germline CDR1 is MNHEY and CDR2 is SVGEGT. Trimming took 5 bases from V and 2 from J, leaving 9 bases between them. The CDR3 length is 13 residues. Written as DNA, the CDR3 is TGTGCCAGCAGTCGACAGTCTCAAGAGACCCAGTACTTC. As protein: CASSRQSQETQYF.

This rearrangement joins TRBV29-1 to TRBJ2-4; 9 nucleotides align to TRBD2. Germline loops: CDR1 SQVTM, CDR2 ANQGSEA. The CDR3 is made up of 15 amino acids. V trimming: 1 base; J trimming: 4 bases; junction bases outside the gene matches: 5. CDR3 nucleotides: TGCAGCGTTGAAGGCGGGAGGGAGTCTAAAAACATTCAGTACTTC. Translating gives CSVEGGRESKNIQYF. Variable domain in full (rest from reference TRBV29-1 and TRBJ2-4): SAVISQKPSRDICQRGTSLTIQCQVDSQVTMMFWYRQQPGQSLTLIATANQGSEATYESGFVIDKFPISRPNLTFSTLTVSNMSPEDSSIYLCSVEGGRESKNIQYFGAGTRLSVL.

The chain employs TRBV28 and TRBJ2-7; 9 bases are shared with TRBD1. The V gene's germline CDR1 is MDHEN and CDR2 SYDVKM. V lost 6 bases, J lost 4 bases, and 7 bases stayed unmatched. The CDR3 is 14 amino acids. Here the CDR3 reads CASRLTGGGYEQYF. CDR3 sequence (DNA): TGTGCCAGCAGACTCACAGGGGGCGGGTACGAGCAGTACTTC.

CDR3 protein: CAIRDTSGRASTPYNEQFF. The CDR3 DNA reads as TGTGCCATCAGGGATACTAGCGGGAGGGCCTCCACCCCCTACAATGAGCAGTTCTTC. The gene calls are TRBV10-3 and TRBJ2-1; TRBD2 agrees at 13 bases. The V gene's germline CDR1 is ENHRY and CDR2 SYGVKD. The CDR3 totals 19 residues. The V and J ends lost 6 bases and 2 bases, in that order; junction bases with no gene match: 13.

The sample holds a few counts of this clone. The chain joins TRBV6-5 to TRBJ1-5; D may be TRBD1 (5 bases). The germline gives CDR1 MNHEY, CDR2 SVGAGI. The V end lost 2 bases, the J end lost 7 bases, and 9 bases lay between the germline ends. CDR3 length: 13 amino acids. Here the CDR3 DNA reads TGTGCCAGCAGTTACGGGGGTAAGCAGCCCCAGCATTTT. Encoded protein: CASSYGGKQPQHF.

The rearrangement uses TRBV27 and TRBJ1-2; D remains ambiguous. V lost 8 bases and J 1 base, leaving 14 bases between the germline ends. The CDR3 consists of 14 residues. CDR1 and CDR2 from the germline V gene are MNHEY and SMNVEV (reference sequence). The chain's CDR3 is CASQSIGSNYGYTF. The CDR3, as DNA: TGTGCCAGCCAATCCATTGGCAGTAACTATGGCTACACCTTC.

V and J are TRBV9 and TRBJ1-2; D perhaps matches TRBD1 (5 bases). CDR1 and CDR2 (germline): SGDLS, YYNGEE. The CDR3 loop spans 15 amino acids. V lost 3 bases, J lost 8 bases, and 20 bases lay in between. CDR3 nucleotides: TGTGCCAGCAGCGCCCGGGACTCTACGTGGTCCGGCTACACCTTC. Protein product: CASSARDSTWSGYTF.

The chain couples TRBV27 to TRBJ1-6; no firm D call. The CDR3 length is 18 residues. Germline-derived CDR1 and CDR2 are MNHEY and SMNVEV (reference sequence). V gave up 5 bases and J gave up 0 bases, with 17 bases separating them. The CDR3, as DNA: TGTGCCAGCAGTCCGGCTGGAGGGCCCAGCTCCTATAATTCACCCCTCCACTTT. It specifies CASSPAGGPSSYNSPLHF.

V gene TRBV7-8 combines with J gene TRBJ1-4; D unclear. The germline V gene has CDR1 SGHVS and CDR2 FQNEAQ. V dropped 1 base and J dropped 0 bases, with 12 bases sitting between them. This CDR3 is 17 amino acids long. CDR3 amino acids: CASSLGQEAATNEKLFF. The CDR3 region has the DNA TGTGCCAGCAGCTTAGGCCAGGAAGCCGCAACTAATGAAAAACTGTTTTTT.

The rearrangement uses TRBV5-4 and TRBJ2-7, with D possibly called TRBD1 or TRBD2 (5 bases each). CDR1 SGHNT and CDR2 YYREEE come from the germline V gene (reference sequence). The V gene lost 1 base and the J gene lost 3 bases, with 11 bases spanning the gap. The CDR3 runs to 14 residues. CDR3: CASSLLGDRYEQYF. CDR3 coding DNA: TGTGCCAGCAGCTTGTTGGGGGATCGCTACGAGCAGTACTTC.

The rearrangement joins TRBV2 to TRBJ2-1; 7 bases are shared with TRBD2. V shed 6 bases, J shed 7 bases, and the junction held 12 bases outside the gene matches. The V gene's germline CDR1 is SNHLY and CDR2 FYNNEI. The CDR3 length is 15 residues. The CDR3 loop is CASSRLATPGNEQFF. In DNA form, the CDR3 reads TGTGCCAGCAGCAGACTAGCAACTCCGGGGAATGAGCAGTTCTTC. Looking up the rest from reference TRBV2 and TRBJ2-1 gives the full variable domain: EPEVTQTPSHQVTQMGQEVILRCVPISNHLYFYWYRQILGQKVEFLVSFYNNEISEKSEIFDDQFSVERPDGSNFTLKIRSTKLEDSAMYFCASSRLATPGNEQFFGPGTRLTVL.

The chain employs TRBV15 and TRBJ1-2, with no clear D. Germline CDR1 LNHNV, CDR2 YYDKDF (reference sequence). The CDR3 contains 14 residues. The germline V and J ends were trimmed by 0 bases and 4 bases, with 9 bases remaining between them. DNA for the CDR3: TGTGCCACCAGCAGAGATGGGGTCGGCTATGGCTACACCTTC. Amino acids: CATSRDGVGYGYTF.

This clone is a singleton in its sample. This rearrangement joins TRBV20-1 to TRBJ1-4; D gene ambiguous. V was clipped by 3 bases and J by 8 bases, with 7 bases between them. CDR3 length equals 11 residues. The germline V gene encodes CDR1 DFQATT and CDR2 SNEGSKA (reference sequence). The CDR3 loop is CSASPGEKLFF. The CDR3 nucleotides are TGCAGTGCTAGTCCCGGGGAAAAACTGTTTTTT.

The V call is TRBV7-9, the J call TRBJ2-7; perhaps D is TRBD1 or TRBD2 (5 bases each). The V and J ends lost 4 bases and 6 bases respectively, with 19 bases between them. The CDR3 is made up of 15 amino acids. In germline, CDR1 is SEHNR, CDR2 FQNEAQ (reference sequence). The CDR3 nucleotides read TGTGCCAGCAGCTCGTCCGGGACGTTTACTCCCGAGCAGTACTTC. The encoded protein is CASSSSGTFTPEQYF.

DNA of the CDR3: TGTGCCAGCAGTCTAGGGGGAGATACGCAGTATTTT. It translates to CASSLGGDTQYF. The chain recombines TRBV12-3 or TRBV12-4 with TRBJ2-3; TRBD1 might be the D (6 bases). V was cut by 5 bases and J by 5 bases, with 8 bases left in between. This CDR3 has 12 residues.

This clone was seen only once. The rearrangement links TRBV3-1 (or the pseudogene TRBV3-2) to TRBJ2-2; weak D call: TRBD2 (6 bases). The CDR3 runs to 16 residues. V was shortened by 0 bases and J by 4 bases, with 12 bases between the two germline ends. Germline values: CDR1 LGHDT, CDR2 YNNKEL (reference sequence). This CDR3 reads CASSQDLGGGTGELFF. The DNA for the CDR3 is TGTGCCAGCAGCCAAGATCTGGGAGGCGGCACCGGGGAGCTGTTTTTT.

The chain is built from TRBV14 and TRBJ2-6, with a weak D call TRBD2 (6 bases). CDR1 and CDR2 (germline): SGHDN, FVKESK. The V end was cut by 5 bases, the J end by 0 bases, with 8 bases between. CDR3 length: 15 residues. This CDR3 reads CASSEAGSGANVLTF. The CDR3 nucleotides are TGTGCCAGCAGCGAAGCGGGCTCTGGGGCCAACGTCCTGACTTTC.

CDR3 coding DNA: TGTGCCACCAAAGGTGGGACTAATGAAAAACTGTTTTTT. Residues: CATKGGTNEKLFF. The chain carries TRBV10-3 and TRBJ1-4; no reliable D call. In germline, CDR1 is ENHRY, CDR2 SYGVKD. The germline V and J ends were trimmed by 10 bases and 2 bases, with 11 bases remaining between them. This CDR3 is built from 13 residues.